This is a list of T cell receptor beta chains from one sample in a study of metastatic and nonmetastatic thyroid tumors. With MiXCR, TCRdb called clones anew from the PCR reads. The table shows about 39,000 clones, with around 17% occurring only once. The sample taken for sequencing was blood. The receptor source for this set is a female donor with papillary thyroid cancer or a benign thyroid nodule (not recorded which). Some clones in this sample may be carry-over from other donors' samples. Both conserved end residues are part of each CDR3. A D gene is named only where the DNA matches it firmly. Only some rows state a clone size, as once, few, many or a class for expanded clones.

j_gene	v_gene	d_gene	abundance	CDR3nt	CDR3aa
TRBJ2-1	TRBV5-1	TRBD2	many	TGCGCCAGCAGCTTACTAGCGGGTCTCTACAATGAGCAGTTCTTC	CASSLLAGLYNEQFF
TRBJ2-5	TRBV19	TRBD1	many	TGTGCCAGTGCGACAGGGTACCAAGAGACCCAGTACTTC	CASATGYQETQYF
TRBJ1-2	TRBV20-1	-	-	TGCAGTGCTAGCGTGTTAGGGCAGGGTGAAGGCTACACCTTC	CSASVLGQGEGYTF
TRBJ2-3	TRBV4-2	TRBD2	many	TGTGCCAGCAGCCCCTTAGCGGGGGGGGCCACAGATACGCAGTATTTT	CASSPLAGGATDTQYF
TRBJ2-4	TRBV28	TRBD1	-	TGTGCCACCAGCTTAATAGGGACCGGGACAGGGGCCAAAAACATTCAGTACTTC	CATSLIGTGTGAKNIQYF
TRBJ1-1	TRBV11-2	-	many	TGTGCCAGCAGCTCCTACCCGACAGGAGGGACTGAAGCTTTCTTT	CASSSYPTGGTEAFF
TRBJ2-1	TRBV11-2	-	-	TGTGCCAGCAGGTGGGGGCCCTACAATGAGCAGTTCTTC	CASRWGPYNEQFF
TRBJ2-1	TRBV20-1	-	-	TGCAGTGCTAGAGTTAGGGTTGGTAGTCGGGAGCAGTTCTTC	CSARVRVGSREQFF
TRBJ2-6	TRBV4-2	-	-	TGTGCCAGCAGCCAAGTTCAGGCAAGCTCTGGGGCCAACGTCCTGACTTTC	CASSQVQASSGANVLTF
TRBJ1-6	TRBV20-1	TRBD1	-	TGCAGTGCTAGCCCCTTTGGACAGGGGGCGAATTCACCCCTCCACTTT	CSASPFGQGANSPLHF
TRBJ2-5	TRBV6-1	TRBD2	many	TGTGCTTCGACTAGCGGGGGGGCTTCAGAGACCCAGTACTTC	CASTSGGASETQYF
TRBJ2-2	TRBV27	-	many	TGTGCCAGCAGTTTATACTGGGGCGCCGGGGAGCTGTTTTTT	CASSLYWGAGELFF
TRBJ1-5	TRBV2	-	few	TGTGCCAGCAGTGCAGGGGTGGGGCAGCCCCAGCATTTT	CASSAGVGQPQHF
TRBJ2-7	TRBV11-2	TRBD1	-	TGTGCCAGCAGCCCGGGACAGGGAGGTTTAAACTTC	CASSPGQGGLNF
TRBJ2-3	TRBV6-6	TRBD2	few	TGTGCCAGCAGTTACCAGCGGGGGGCAGATACGCAGTATTTT	CASSYQRGADTQYF
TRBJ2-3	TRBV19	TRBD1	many	TGTGCCAGTAGAGCCCGGACAGGGTCAGATACGCAGTATTTT	CASRARTGSDTQYF
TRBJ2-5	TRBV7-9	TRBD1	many	TGTGCCAGCAGCTTAGGTGGACAGGGTAATGTAGAGACCCAGTACTTC	CASSLGGQGNVETQYF
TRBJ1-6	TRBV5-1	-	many	TGCGCCAGCAGCTCTGCACCTACCAGGGCAGGTTCACCCCTCCACTTT	CASSSAPTRAGSPLHF
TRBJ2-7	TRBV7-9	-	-	TGTGCCAGCAGCCTAGCCCAGGTGGAGCAGTACGAGCAGTACTTC	CASSLAQVEQYEQYF
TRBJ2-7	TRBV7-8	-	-	TGTGCCAGCAGCGACCCCCGTGGGTCAGTAGGGGAGCAGTACTTC	CASSDPRGSVGEQYF
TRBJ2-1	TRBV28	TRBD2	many	TGTGCCAGCACCTCTAGCGGGAGAAGCTCCTACAATGAGCAGTTCTTC	CASTSSGRSSYNEQFF
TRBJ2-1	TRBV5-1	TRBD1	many	TGCGCCAGCAGCTTGACCGGGACAGGGGGATCGTATGAGCAGTTCTTC	CASSLTGTGGSYEQFF
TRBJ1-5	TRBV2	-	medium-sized	TGTGCCAGCAGTGATGGGTCCGGGGGCAATCAGCCCCAGCATTTT	CASSDGSGGNQPQHF
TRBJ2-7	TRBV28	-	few	TGTGCCAGCAGTTTATCACCCGGATCCTACGAGCAGTACTTC	CASSLSPGSYEQYF
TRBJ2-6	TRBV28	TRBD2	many	TGTGCCAGCGGCCTAGCGGGGGCCTACTCTGGGGCCAACGTCCTGACTTTC	CASGLAGAYSGANVLTF
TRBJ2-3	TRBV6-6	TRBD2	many	TGTGCCAGCAGTTACGGGACTACTCACAGCTTAGATACGCAGTATTTT	CASSYGTTHSLDTQYF
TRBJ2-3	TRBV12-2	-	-	TGTGCAAGTCTCTTAGTATGCGGGAGGCACAGATACGCAGTATTT	CASLLVCGRHRYAVF
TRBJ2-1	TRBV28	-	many	TGTGCCAGCAGTACCAGGGGGGATCTTACCTATGAGCAGTTCTTC	CASSTRGDLTYEQFF
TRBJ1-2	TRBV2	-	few	TGTGCCAGCAGTGATACGCTGGATTATGGCTACACCTTC	CASSDTLDYGYTF